This T cell receptor beta chain was sequenced during a study of T cells in Graves' hyperthyroidism and ophthalmopathy. The TCR beta CDR3 regions underwent amplification using RNA transcripts as the source. TCR CDR3 regions were first amplified by RT-PCR with HTBI primers. TCRdb independently ran MiXCR on the multiplex PCR reads; one entry per CDR3 protein. The repertoire has under 300,000 distinct CDR3 sequences, about 25% of them found once; the top ten carry about a quarter. This clonotype was found many times. Trimming cost V 6 bases and J 1 base, with 9 bases left between them. CDR1 is WNHNN, CDR2 SYGVQD, per germline (reference sequence). CDR3 length: 13 amino acids.

This TCR was sampled from a man aged 35 to 55 with Graves' hyperthyroidism that later progressed to Graves' ophthalmopathy. The chain joins TRBV10-1 to TRBJ1-1; D unclear. Source material: blood. This CDR3 is CASRPDPNTEAFF. CDR3 nucleotide sequence: TGCGCCAGCAGACCTGACCCGAACACTGAAGCTTTCTTT.